The 28 T cell receptor beta chains below were found in one sample sequenced in a study of shared clonotypes between healthy human individuals. Produced via immunoSEQ multiplex PCR; TCRdb's table is partial and in-frame only. Of some 1,100,000 clones listed, 70% to 80% are singletons. Material for sequencing was memory CD4+ T cells from PBMCs. Subset noted: CD45RA-negative fraction. The receptor source for this set is a man aged 18 to 30 in good health. Some clones in this sample may be carry-over from other donors' samples.

This chain joins TRBV9 and TRBJ1-2; D is undetermined. Germline V gives CDR1 SGDLS, CDR2 YYNGEE. Trimming pared 1 base from V and 2 bases from J, leaving 9 bases between. This CDR3 has 14 amino acids. The CDR3 region is CASSVSHRNYGYTF. DNA for the CDR3: TGTGCCAGCAGCGTATCTCACCGGAACTATGGCTACACCTTC.

This clone was detected a few times. The genes are TRBV2 and TRBJ1-1; D not resolved. V lost 6 bases and J lost 3, with 5 bases in between. Germline assignment: CDR1 SNHLY and CDR2 FYNNEI. This CDR3 spans 11 amino acids. CDR3 amino acids: CASRADTEAFF. CDR3 DNA sequence: TGTGCCAGCAGGGCAGACACTGAAGCTTTCTTT.

The V gene is TRBV28, the J gene TRBJ2-7; no definite D call. The CDR3 sequence is 12 residues long. The V end lost 5 bases, the J end lost 5 bases, and 10 bases lay between the germline ends. Per the germline V gene, CDR1 is MDHEN and CDR2 is SYDVKM. The CDR3 DNA reads TGTGCCAGCAGTCGCAGGACCCACGAGCAGTACTTC. Amino acid sequence: CASSRRTHEQYF.

This clone was seen many times. This CDR3 is also generated by other DNA sequences in the sample. The chain has TRBV29-1 and TRBJ2-3; D is possibly TRBD1 (5 bases). Germline loops: CDR1 SQVTM, CDR2 ANQGSEA. This CDR3 spans 13 amino acids. Between the trimmed V and J ends, which lost 1 base and 1 base, there was a span of 6 bases. CDR3 loop: CSVEARGTDTQYF. The CDR3 DNA reads as TGCAGCGTTGAAGCCAGGGGCACAGATACGCAGTATTTT.

The CDR3, as DNA: TGCAGCGTTGACGAGGACAGGGTCTCTGGCTACACCTTC. Its translation: CSVDEDRVSGYTF. The J gene is TRBJ1-2, the V gene TRBV29-1; TRBD1 matches at 8 bases. The germline gives CDR1 SQVTM, CDR2 ANQGSEA. Trimming at V came to 3 bases and at J to 7 bases, leaving 7 bases not matched to a gene. The CDR3 contains 13 residues. Full variable domain (missing parts from reference TRBV29-1 and TRBJ1-2): SAVISQKPSRDICQRGTSLTIQCQVDSQVTMMFWYRQQPGQSLTLIATANQGSEATYESGFVIDKFPISRPNLTFSTLTVSNMSPEDSSIYLCSVDEDRVSGYTFGSGTRLTVV.

This clone has a single count. V gene TRBV5-1 combines with J gene TRBJ1-1; no clear D gene. Trimming left V 6 bases short and J 4 bases short, with 16 bases between. The CDR3 length is 14 residues. From germline, CDR1 is SGHRS and CDR2 YFSETQ. CDR3 coding DNA: TGCGCCAGCACCCTCGGCCGGGGAGGCACTGAAGCTTTCTTT. It encodes CASTLGRGGTEAFF.

This clone has just one count. This sequence joins TRBV2 and TRBJ2-1; D assignment may be TRBD1 or TRBD2 (6 bases each). Trimming took 8 bases from V and 10 from J, leaving 18 bases between them. Germline V gene sequence: CDR1 SNHLY, CDR2 FYNNEI. This CDR3 has 13 residues. The DNA of the CDR3 is TGTGCCAGCCAGGGGCTAGCCCTAGCGGAGCAGTTCTTC. Translated, it gives CASQGLALAEQFF.

The chain is built from TRBV5-1 and TRBJ2-1; 11 bases are a match to TRBD2. Germline-derived CDR1 and CDR2 are SGHRS and YFSETQ. This CDR3 spans 18 amino acids. The J segment lost 5 bases and the V segment lost 0 bases, leaving 10 bases of the junction unmatched. The CDR3 DNA reads as TGCGCCAGCAGCTTGGAGCCCTCTCTAGCGGGAGGTAACAATGAGCAGTTCTTC. Translated: CASSLEPSLAGGNNEQFF.

As for this clone: Other DNA variants within this sample encode the same CDR3. The CDR3 region is CASSVGAGNEAFF. For the CDR3, the DNA is TGTGCCAGCAGCGTAGGGGCAGGTAATGAAGCTTTCTTT. J is TRBJ1-1 and V is TRBV9; unclear D gene. The ends were cut back, 0 bases at V and 7 bases at J, with 10 bases in the middle. This CDR3 has 13 residues. In germline, CDR1 is SGDLS, CDR2 YYNGEE.

The table lists this clone with a few counts. The rearrangement joins TRBV7-3 to TRBJ1-2; D might be TRBD1 (5 bases). Between the trimmed V and J ends, which lost 7 bases and 5 bases, there was a span of 14 bases. Germline loops: CDR1 SGHTA, CDR2 FQGTGA. This CDR3 spans 13 amino acids. CDR3 amino acids: CASNPGTLYGYTF. DNA of the CDR3: TGTGCCAGCAACCCCGGGACCCTATATGGCTACACCTTC.

This clone was observed a few times. V gene TRBV21-1 combines with J gene TRBJ1-2; the table's D call TRBD1 went unverified against the DNA. TRBV21-1 is given as a pseudogene. The CDR3 loop spans 14 amino acids. CDR3 residues: CASSKTGANYGYTF. CDR3 nucleotides: TGTGCCAGCAGCAAGACAGGGGCGAACTATGGCTACACCTTC.

The rearrangement links TRBV28 to TRBJ2-3; 9 bases are a match to TRBD2. The junction had 2 bases not matched to a gene; V was cut back by 8 bases and J by 2 bases. Germline lookup yields CDR1 MDHEN and CDR2 SYDVKM. The CDR3 is 13 residues long. The CDR3 DNA sequence: TGTGCCAGCTCTAGCGGGGACACAGATACGCAGTATTTT. Its translation: CASSSGDTDTQYF.

V and J are TRBV7-3 and TRBJ2-5; TRBD2 matches 11 bases. CDR1 and CDR2 (germline): SGHTA, FQGTGA. The CDR3 runs 15 residues. The V gene end was trimmed by 4 bases and the J gene end by 7 bases; junction bases not matched to a gene: 8. The CDR3 DNA reads as TGTGCCAGCAGCTCTACTAGCGGGAGTTATGCGACCCAGTACTTC. It codes for CASSSTSGSYATQYF.

This chain connects TRBV5-6 to TRBJ2-1, with D perhaps matching TRBD1 or TRBD2 (5 bases each). This CDR3 has 16 amino acids. With 2 bases removed from V and 2 bases from J, the gap between germline ends came to 14 bases. Per the germline V gene, CDR1 is SGHDT and CDR2 is YYEEEE. The CDR3 loop reads CASSFGLGETYNEQFF. The CDR3 DNA follows: TGTGCCAGCAGCTTTGGTCTGGGGGAGACCTACAATGAGCAGTTCTTC.

This clone was seen a few times. The chain recombines TRBV11-2 with TRBJ1-2; the match to TRBD1 covers 10 bases. This CDR3 is 14 amino acids long. J lost 4 bases, V lost 3 bases, and 2 bases had no gene match. CDR1 is SGHAT and CDR2 is FQNNGV in the germline V gene. The CDR3 is CASSLTGGVYGYTF. The CDR3 nucleotides are TGTGCCAGCAGCTTGACAGGGGGCGTCTATGGCTACACCTTC.

With regard to this clone: Because the CDR3 is missing its conserved closing phenylalanine or tryptophan, this is likely a read error. The limits of the CDR3 on the DNA are not certain, so only TCRdb's listed CDR3 is given. The chain employs TRBV29-1 and TRBJ1-2. The CDR3 totals 10 residues, both ends included. Germline values: CDR1 SQVTM, CDR2 ANQGSEA. CDR3 in amino acids: CSGGWAPIRP.

The chain links TRBV19 to TRBJ2-6; TRBD1 matches at 10 bases. Losses at the gene ends were 3 bases for V and 0 bases for J; bases not matched to a gene: 8. This CDR3 contains 19 residues. Germline lookup yields CDR1 LNHDA and CDR2 SQIVND (reference sequence). Here the CDR3 reads CASSMDRGTPSSGANVLTF. CDR3 coding DNA: TGTGCCAGTAGTATGGACAGGGGGACCCCTTCCTCTGGGGCCAACGTCCTGACTTTC.

The rearrangement uses TRBV7-9 and TRBJ1-6, with 7 bases matching TRBD1. The J segment lost 8 bases and the V segment lost 4 bases, leaving 11 bases of the junction unmatched. In germline, CDR1 is SEHNR, CDR2 FQNEAQ (reference sequence). The CDR3 loop spans 16 amino acids. CDR3 in DNA: TGTGCCAGCAGCTCGAAGACAGGGACTTGGGATTCACCCCTCCACTTT. This sequence encodes CASSSKTGTWDSPLHF.

This rearrangement joins TRBV5-1 to TRBJ2-6, with 7 bases aligning to TRBD1. Trimming at V came to 0 bases and at J to 1 base, leaving 7 bases not matched to a gene. CDR3 length: 18 residues. CDR1 and CDR2 (germline): SGHRS, YFSETQ. The CDR3 loop reads CASSLAPGGGSGANVLTF. The CDR3 DNA reads as TGCGCCAGCAGCTTGGCCCCAGGGGGTGGTTCTGGGGCCAACGTCCTGACTTTC.

This clone was counted once. This chain links TRBV6-1 with TRBJ1-3; a possible D gene is TRBD1 (5 bases). The CDR3 contains 14 residues. CDR1 is MNHNS, CDR2 SASEGT, per germline. Trimming left V 8 bases short and J 0 bases short, with 11 bases between. CDR3 bases: TGTGCCAGCGCCCTTGGGGGCTCTGGAAACACCATATATTTT. It encodes CASALGGSGNTIYF.

This clone was recorded a few times. V is TRBV14 and J is TRBJ1-2, with TRBD1 as a possible D gene (6 bases). The length of the CDR3 is 14 residues. Trimming took 6 bases from V and 8 from J, leaving 19 bases between them. CDR1 SGHDN and CDR2 FVKESK come from the germline V gene. CDR3 nucleotide sequence: TGTGCCAGCAGTCTGTCAGGGGCCTCGCGCGGCTACACCTTC. Translated: CASSLSGASRGYTF.

This clone turned up a few times. This chain joins TRBV7-8 and TRBJ2-5; 9 bases agree with TRBD2. V dropped 4 bases and J dropped 1; count of bases not matched to a gene: 1. CDR3 length equals 14 residues. Germline V gene lookup returns CDR1 SGHVS and CDR2 FQNEAQ. The CDR3 is CASSSTSGQETQYF. CDR3 nucleotide sequence: TGTGCCAGCAGCTCGACTAGCGGCCAAGAGACCCAGTACTTC.

This clone appeared a single time. The chain couples TRBV30 to TRBJ1-2; no reliable D call. The CDR3 covers 14 residues. Germline assignment: CDR1 GTSNPN and CDR2 SVGIG (reference sequence). The germline V and J ends were trimmed by 1 base and 1 base, with 10 bases remaining between them. The CDR3 coding sequence is TGTGCCTGGAGTGCCCTAACCGTTAACTATGGCTACACCTTC. This encodes CAWSALTVNYGYTF.

The chain links TRBV29-1 to TRBJ2-4; D unresolved. Trimming cost V 4 bases and J 0 bases, with 10 bases left between them. Germline CDR1 SQVTM, CDR2 ANQGSEA. This CDR3 is built from 14 residues. In nucleotides, the CDR3 is TGCAGCGTTGCATCAAACCTAGCCAAAAACATTCAGTACTTC. Amino acid sequence: CSVASNLAKNIQYF.

A few counts support this clone. The J gene is TRBJ1-1, the V gene TRBV9; D might be TRBD1 (6 bases). Looked up from germline, CDR1 is SGDLS and CDR2 is YYNGEE. CDR3 length: 13 residues. V gave up 5 bases and J gave up 4 bases, with 12 bases separating them. CDR3 sequence reads: CASSLEGGTEAFF. The DNA of the CDR3 is TGTGCCAGCAGTCTCGAGGGGGGCACTGAAGCTTTCTTT.

Only one count was recorded for this clone. The chain has TRBV25-1 and TRBJ2-2; D gene ambiguous. The CDR3 covers 13 residues. Germline CDR1 reads MGHDK; CDR2 reads SYGVNS. Trimming left V 6 bases short and J 6 bases short, with 11 bases between. The DNA for the CDR3 is TGTGCCAGCAGCTGGGTGGTACCCGGGGAGCTGTTTTTT. It is translated as CASSWVVPGELFF.

This sequence joins TRBV5-1 and TRBJ1-1; a weak D match, TRBD1 (6 bases). Trimming took off 6 bases at V and 1 base at J, with 16 bases between the two ends. CDR3 length: 15 residues. Per the germline V gene, CDR1 is SGHRS and CDR2 is YFSETQ. CDR3 amino acids: CASTIGLGANTEAFF. CDR3 in DNA: TGCGCCAGCACGATTGGTTTGGGGGCGAACACTGAAGCTTTCTTT.

This clone was seen only a few times. The chain has TRBV5-1 and TRBJ2-3; TRBD2 matches 9 bases. The V segment lost 1 base and the J segment 1 base; nucleotides outside the gene matches: 4. The CDR3 contains 16 residues. Per the germline V gene, CDR1 is SGHRS and CDR2 is YFSETQ. The CDR3: CASSLRPSGGTDTQYF. CDR3 nucleotide sequence: TGCGCCAGCAGCTTGCGTCCTAGCGGGGGCACAGATACGCAGTATTTT. Supplemented by reference TRBV5-1 and TRBJ2-3, the full variable domain reads KAGVTQTPRYLIKTRGQQVTLSCSPISGHRSVSWYQQTPGQGLQFLFEYFSETQRNKGNFPGRFSGRQFSNSRSEMNVSTLELGDSALYLCASSLRPSGGTDTQYFGPGTRLTVL.